This T cell receptor beta chain was observed in a study of T cell clonotyping in hematopoietic cell transplantation. Study as a whole: Recipients' pretransplant samples followed cytoreduction. Study outcomes and limitations: Higher Inverse Simpson Index values in graft donor and pretransplant recipient predicted broader posttransplant TCR diversity. Pathologically expanded recipient clonotypes increased progressively from day 30 to day 180 as diversity fell.

Germline V gives CDR1 SGHNT, CDR2 YYREEE (reference sequence). Trimming cost V 4 bases and J 0 bases, with 13 bases left between them. This CDR3 is 15 amino acids long. Using immunoSEQ multiplex PCR, the repertoire was profiled, and TCRdb retains in-frame clones only, with some absent. The data show fewer than 100,000 clones, about 96% seen once. In regard to this clone: The antigen is unknown.

Sample time point: recipient sample about 28 days before transplant, after cytoreduction. Blood collection times were about day -28 and days 30, 100, 180 posttransplant. The receptor was derived from a woman aged 50 to 60 with acute myeloid leukemia. Some clones in this sample may be carry-over from other donors' samples. The material was peripheral blood mononuclear cells, obtained before stem cell transplant. The chain uses TRBV5-4 and TRBJ1-1; possible D gene TRBD1, 6 bases. CDR3: CASSRKDRLNTEAFF. CDR3 nucleotide sequence: TGTGCCAGCAGCCGGAAGGACAGATTGAACACTGAAGCTTTCTTT.